Listed below are T cell receptor beta chains from one sample, sequenced in a study of cytomegalovirus exposure and HLA in healthy donors. The assay was immunoSEQ multiplex PCR, and TCRdb's table has in-frame clones only and misses some. The data hold roughly 120,000 clones, with 70% to 90% observed a single time. Material for sequencing was PBMCs. The receptors were gathered from a man aged 35 to 55 in good health and CMV-seronegative. Each CDR3 is given without its conserved first and last residue. The order of the fields is J gene, V gene, CDR3 protein.

TRBJ2-7 TRBV15 ATSRDRGRVQY
TRBJ1-1 TRBV6-5 ASSSRGRGTEAF
TRBJ2-1 TRBV7-3 ASSSNGGFSYNEQF
TRBJ2-1 TRBV28 ASSGASGPGSYNEQF
TRBJ2-2 TRBV6-6 ASSYPQGELF
TRBJ2-1 TRBV7-6 ASSLATGDDEQF
TRBJ2-3 TRBV7-2 ASSPSGLSTDTQY
TRBJ1-1 TRBV28 ASSPWRAQDTEAF
TRBJ2-3 TRBV5-1 ASSLEAGLTDTQY
TRBJ1-1 TRBV27 ASSLSGTGMNTEAF
TRBJ1-2 TRBV6-5 ASTKTDYGYT
TRBJ1-4 TRBV5-1 ASSLGTEWGRGEKLF
TRBJ2-7 TRBV19 ASSLLAGVSHEQY
TRBJ2-7 TRBV30 AGGTGAYEQY
TRBJ2-1 TRBV27 ASSYSDSSSYNEQF
TRBJ2-7 TRBV25-1 ASSNLGGSKNYGQY
TRBJ1-2 TRBV9 ASSVDPGGRDLYGYT
TRBJ2-5 TRBV7-2 ASSLEQQETQY
TRBJ1-1 TRBV29-1 SGTVMNTEAF
TRBJ2-7 TRBV4-3 ASSQTPLGEQY
TRBJ2-7 TRBV30 AWSGLSYEQY
TRBJ2-2 TRBV19 ASSPPSVTGELF
TRBJ2-7 TRBV5-4 ASSAEPSGAYEQY
TRBJ2-1 TRBV7-2 ASSKGGQALNEQF
TRBJ1-1 TRBV5-8 ASSLSPGDRGYRNTEAF
TRBJ2-4 TRBV7-8 ASSLVVGLAKNIQY
TRBJ2-2 TRBV5-1 ASSRGLAGGPRELF
TRBJ2-7 TRBV10-3 AISEFPDYEQY
TRBJ1-1 TRBV6-1 ASTRRQHTEAF
TRBJ2-7 TRBV27 ATLDWVDEQY
TRBJ2-6 TRBV28 ASSDRGSGANVLT
TRBJ1-2 TRBV6-1 ASSGPVRVQNYKYGYT
TRBJ1-2 TRBV6-1 ASSWTGDYGYT
TRBJ2-5 TRBV15 ATSRQRNQETQY
TRBJ2-1 TRBV11-2 ASSLAGYNEQF
TRBJ2-7 TRBV18 ASSPYDRVGGEQY
. TRBV11-2 ASSLAPFNEQY
TRBJ1-2 TRBV10-3 AISEGGQGVSYGYT
. TRBV4-2 ASSQEPPGGANTGELF
TRBJ2-6 TRBV7-2 ASSLVPLRSPGANVLT
TRBJ1-1 TRBV11-2 ASRRYRAGAEAF
TRBJ2-3 TRBV19 ASSTPGLAGADTQY
TRBJ1-2 TRBV28 ASRPTGGDGYT
TRBJ2-7 TRBV6-6 ASSYGQSEQY
TRBJ1-2 TRBV18 ASSPFDRDGGYT
TRBJ2-7 TRBV10-3 AISESFSRTYEQY
TRBJ2-3 TRBV5-6 ASSSSGVTDTQY
TRBJ2-5 TRBV6-1 ASSSQGLETQY
TRBJ2-7 TRBV6-5 ASRTGTPVLEQY
TRBJ2-6 TRBV7-8 ASSSPGGGRANGLT
TRBJ2-5 TRBV7-7 ASREGNEETQY
TRBJ1-5 TRBV7-9 ASSSGQGGGNQPQH
TRBJ1-3 TRBV7-8 ASSFRGGQSGNTIY
TRBJ2-1 TRBV7-6 ASSPQYGGSHEQF
TRBJ2-1 TRBV7-2 ASSLGDSSYNEQF